The subject of this entry is one T cell receptor beta chain. Its antigen remains unidentified. Amplified material comprised TCR beta CDR3 regions derived from RNA transcripts. Second-round multiplex PCR came after first-round RT-PCR with HTBI primers. Each CDR3 protein gets one entry after TCRdb re-called the multiplex PCR reads with MiXCR. This sample carries around 670,000 distinct CDR3 sequences, approximately 40% of them seen once, and the ten largest clones take 40% to 45%. This sample was included in a study of Graves' ophthalmopathy and Graves' hyperthyroidism. Notes on the study in general: Ophthalmopathy cases were distinguished from stable hyperthyroidism by a 13-signature model, reaching just over 85% sensitivity and 81.08% specificity.

Moderate-to-severe activity, CAS ≥3, NOSPECS ≥4 and duration under 3 months were recorded for donors with ophthalmopathy. The CDR3 totals 16 residues. Trimming took 8 bases from V and 4 from J; bases not matched to a gene: 14. Germline CDR1 and CDR2: ENHRY and SYGVKD. Sequenced: peripheral blood. The TCR was taken from an adult man with Graves' ophthalmopathy. This chain connects TRBV10-3 to TRBJ1-2; 9 bases fit TRBD1. In DNA, the CDR3 is TGTGCCATCCCCCGAGCGGGACAGGGAGCCCGCTATGGCTACACCTTC. Its translation: CAIPRAGQGARYGYTF.